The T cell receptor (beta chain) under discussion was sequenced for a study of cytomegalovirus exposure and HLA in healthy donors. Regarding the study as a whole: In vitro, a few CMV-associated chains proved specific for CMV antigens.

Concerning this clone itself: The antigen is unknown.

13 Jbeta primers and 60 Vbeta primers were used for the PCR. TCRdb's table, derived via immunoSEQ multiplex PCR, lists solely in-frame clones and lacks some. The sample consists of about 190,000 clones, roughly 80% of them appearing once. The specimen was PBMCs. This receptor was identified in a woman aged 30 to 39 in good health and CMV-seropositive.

DNA for the CDR3: TGTGCCAGCAGCTACGAAGGAGCCAGGGGTAAAAACATTCAGTACTTC. It is translated as CASSYEGARGKNIQYF. The chain combines TRBV5-5 with TRBJ2-4; TRBD1 might be the D (6 bases). Trimming took off 3 bases at V and 4 bases at J, with 17 bases between the two ends. The CDR3 is 16 amino acids. Germline values: CDR1 SGHKS, CDR2 YYEKEE (reference sequence).